This T cell receptor (beta chain) is from a study of blood T cell repertoires in COVID-19 (TCRdb year 2020). About the study as a whole: The collaborator samples originated in the United States, Italy and Spain and spanned the acute and convalescent phases of COVID-19. The samples were drawn from the first 160 participants of the ongoing ImmuneRACE study and from some 1,300 subjects provided by 6 global collaborators. Deeply sampled blood TCRbeta repertoires from subjects exposed to, actively infected with, or recovered from COVID-19 were included in the dataset. The prospective study material was composed of cDNA or gDNA derived from T cells, B-cell-depleted T cells, or PBMCs. Where available, HLA class I and class II types were taken from metadata supplied by the sample provider and were not determined by assay-based typing. Sample metadata almost always included a de-identified subject ID, COVID-19 status, age in years and sex. The repertoires were made available in a free public database intended to serve as a resource for research on the immune response to SARS-CoV-2. Study-wide findings and limitations: How much clinical and demographic metadata was included differed by source and by participant, and the metadata was provided uncurated.

The germline ends are 13 bases apart after V is trimmed by 4 bases and J by 7 bases. From its cysteine to its phenylalanine, the CDR3 spans 13 amino acids. The only DNA kept is the CDR3, 39 bases in frame from the first base. In Seattle, one collaborating source enrolled patients while the infection was active and tracked those patients longitudinally over the course of disease. The collaborating institutions used their own protocols to collect whole blood in K2EDTA tubes. For TCRbeta analysis, collaborator samples were shipped as frozen whole blood, as isolated PBMCs, or as DNA extracted from either sample type. This clone was observed once. This clone's antigen is unknown. Qualities for individual bases were not recorded, and no much larger clone is one base off. TCRbeta CDR3 regions were amplified from genomic DNA using the immunoSEQ Assay, a bias-controlled multiplex PCR. The source study handled its data this way. Nucleated cell counts per sample were estimated from amplification of reference gene primers within the assay. To quantify the absolute abundance of each unique TCRbeta CDR3 rearrangement, sequence reads were collapsed and filtered. For each sample, productive Simpson clonality was calculated by taking the square root of Simpson's diversity index across productive rearrangements. TCRdb stores this immuneACCESS table with in-frame sequences only. Part of the clones is absent; in the studies checked, under half of the shortfall reflects unresolved V genes, and no reason is known for the rest. The V and J calls and clone size come from that table; D and trimming were worked out from the DNA. Recorded for this sample are around 340,000 clones; roughly 90% of them occurred a single time. Of the sample, 3.9% is held by the ten largest clones.

This TCR was sampled from a woman aged 55-70 years with COVID-19, enrolled during active disease. The rearranged chain carries TRBV12-3 or TRBV12-4 and TRBJ1-2; the D gene cannot be resolved reliably. Sequenced: peripheral blood. The CDR3 protein: CASSSISRGGYTF. The nucleotide sequence is given as TGTGCCAGCAGTTCAATCTCCCGCGGTGGCTACACCTTC.